The 7 T cell receptor beta chains given below trace back to one sample, sequenced in a study of shared clonotypes between healthy human individuals. Profiling relied on immunoSEQ multiplex PCR, and the TCRdb table lists in-frame clones only, not all of them. The sample shows approximately 500,000 clones, roughly 80% of them seen only once. Sequenced material: PBMCs. The receptors here all came from a woman in her thirties or forties in good health. Some clones in this sample may be carry-over from other donors' samples.

At least ten counts were recorded for this clone. The chain recombines TRBV29-1 with TRBJ1-1; TRBD1 is a possible D gene (5 bases). The CDR3 has 15 amino acids. The germline V and J ends were trimmed by 6 bases and 1 base, with 18 bases remaining between them. Germline-derived CDR1 and CDR2 are SQVTM and ANQGSEA. The CDR3 DNA sequence: TGCAGCGTCGTGATAGCGGGGACCGCGAACACTGAAGCTTTCTTT. Amino acids: CSVVIAGTANTEAFF.

V is TRBV30 and J is TRBJ2-5, with TRBD2 identical over 13 bases. The J call may be faulty, since TRBJ2-7 better matches the DNA end. This CDR3 is 13 amino acids long. Germline loops: CDR1 GTSNPN, CDR2 SVGIG (reference sequence). The CDR3 is CAWGLAGVPEQYF. The CDR3 DNA reads TGTGCCTGGGGACTAGCGGGAGTTCCCGAGCAGTACTTC.

V usage is TRBV2 and J usage is TRBJ2-5; tentatively, D is TRBD1 or TRBD2 (5 bases each). Trimming pared 7 bases from V and 0 bases from J, leaving 9 bases between. This CDR3 is 13 amino acids long. CDR1 and CDR2 from the germline V gene are SNHLY and FYNNEI. CDR3 loop: CASIRGNQETQYF. In DNA, the CDR3 is TGTGCCAGCATCCGGGGCAACCAAGAGACCCAGTACTTC.

In its sample, this clone was seen once. The chain carries TRBV5-4 and TRBJ2-2; D ambiguous. Germline V lookup: CDR1 SGHNT, CDR2 YYREEE (reference sequence). V lost 4 bases and J lost 3, with 19 bases in between. The CDR3 spans 17 residues. DNA for the CDR3: TGTGCCAGCAGCCCACCGCCGAACCGGGCCTACACCGGGGAGCTGTTTTTT. It encodes CASSPPPNRAYTGELFF.

This sequence joins TRBV6-6 and TRBJ2-1; 7 nucleotides agree with TRBD2. CDR1 and CDR2 (germline): MNHNY, SVGAGI (reference sequence). Trimming cost V 2 bases and J 9 bases; bases outside gene matches: 10. The CDR3 consists of 15 residues. Written as DNA, the CDR3 is TGTGCCAGCAGTTACCCCGGCGGGAGTCTCGGTGAGCAGTTCTTC. It is translated as CASSYPGGSLGEQFF.

The chain combines TRBV29-1 with TRBJ2-1; 7 positions agree with TRBD2. J gave up 4 bases and V 7 bases, and 10 bases lay outside the gene matches. The germline CDR1 and CDR2 sequences are SQVTM and ANQGSEA. The CDR3 is 14 residues long. DNA of the CDR3: TGCAGCGCTCTAGCGGAAGAGGCGTACAATGAGCAGTTCTTC. Translating it yields CSALAEEAYNEQFF.

This chain links TRBV14 with TRBJ2-2; 7 positions agree with TRBD1. Germline V gives CDR1 SGHDN, CDR2 FVKESK. This CDR3 spans 16 amino acids. V lost 1 base, J lost 6 bases, and 8 bases stayed unmatched. The CDR3 DNA sequence: TGTGCCAGCAGCCAAGCCCGGACAGGATGGCCCGGGGAGCTGTTTTTT. Translation gives CASSQARTGWPGELFF.